This T cell receptor (beta chain) was documented in a study of cytotoxic CD8 clonotypes in ibrutinib-treated CLL. Study details: By median roughly 74 months, approximately 12 had progressed and about 15 stayed remitted; responses had been 2 complete and about 25 partial.

Sequencing was performed with immunoSEQ multiplex PCR; in TCRdb, only in-frame clones are kept and a portion is missing. The table records 130,000 to 150,000 clones, about 91% of them present only once. CDR3 length equals 15 residues. V dropped 0 bases and J dropped 4 bases, with 10 bases sitting between them. Germline V CDR1 and CDR2: MNHEY, SVGAGI. Sequences were derived from PBMCs, sampled after 12 months of ibrutinib treatment. V usage is TRBV6-5 and J usage is TRBJ1-5, with TRBD1 as a possible D gene (5 bases). The sequence came from a human donor with chronic lymphocytic leukemia. The DNA of the CDR3 is TGTGCCAGCAGTTACTCGAAGCAGGGTAATCAGCCCCAGCATTTT. Translation: CASSYSKQGNQPQHF.